Presented here are 4 T cell receptor beta chains from one specimen sequenced in a study of T cell clonotyping in hematopoietic cell transplantation (dated by TCRdb to the early 2020s). Library preparation was by the immunoSEQ multiplex PCR assay. Imported from immuneACCESS, the table was reduced by TCRdb to in-frame sequences with V and J called. These copies leave out some clones; in studies compared against another copy, an unresolved V gene accounts for under half, and the cause of the remainder is not known. For this sample there are about 27,000 clones; approximately 94% appear just once. Together, the top ten hold approximately 1.5% of the sample. Sequencing used peripheral blood mononuclear cells. The receptors here all came from a man in his forties or fifties in good health. Some clones in this sample may be carry-over from other donors' samples.

The chain employs TRBV7-3 and TRBJ2-1, with 7 positions matching TRBD1. This CDR3 contains 16 residues. V lost 4 bases and J lost 8; bases outside the gene matches: 14. Looked up from germline, CDR1 is SGHTA and CDR2 is FQGTGA. The CDR3 loop is CASSYNRGVPPDEQFF. DNA for the CDR3: TGTGCCAGCAGCTATAACAGGGGAGTACCTCCCGATGAGCAGTTCTTC.

The chain uses TRBV29-1 and TRBJ1-1; D remains ambiguous. This CDR3 has 14 amino acids. V was cut by 8 bases and J by 5 bases, with 21 bases left in between. Germline CDR1 SQVTM, CDR2 ANQGSEA. CDR3 nucleotide sequence: TGCAGCTCAGTGTCCCAGGCATTAGGGACTGAAGCTTTCTTT. Translation: CSSVSQALGTEAFF.

The rearrangement links TRBV7-2 to TRBJ1-4, with D tentatively TRBD1 (6 bases). The CDR3 contains 15 residues. Germline-derived CDR1 and CDR2 are SGHTA and FQGNSA. V dropped 4 bases and J dropped 3 bases, with 12 bases sitting between them. The DNA for the CDR3 is TGTGCCAGCAGCTCACAGACAGGTCCTAATGAAAAACTGTTTTTT. Protein: CASSSQTGPNEKLFF.

The chain has TRBV27 and TRBJ1-4; tentative D call: TRBD1 (6 bases). The CDR3 is made up of 16 amino acids. Trimming took off 4 bases at V and 2 bases at J, with 14 bases between the two ends. Germline V gene lookup returns CDR1 MNHEY and CDR2 SMNVEV (reference sequence). CDR3 nucleotides: TGTGCCAGCAGTTCCCTAGGAGGGGGGACTAATGAAAAACTGTTTTTT. This translates into CASSSLGGGTNEKLFF. Full variable domain (outside the CDR3, taken from reference TRBV27 and TRBJ1-4): EAQVTQNPRYLITVTGKKLTVTCSQNMNHEYMSWYRQDPGLGLRQIYYSMNVEVTDKGDVPEGYKVSRKEKRNFPLILESPSPNQTSLYFCASSSLGGGTNEKLFFGSGTQLSVL.